This TCR beta chain is drawn from a study of T cell responses to AZD1222 COVID-19 vaccine. Note on this clone: Its target is unknown.

Whole-study results and caveats: Just a handful of AZD1222 recipients tested seropositive at baseline.

The table came from immunoSEQ multiplex PCR; TCRdb's copy has only in-frame clones and leaves some out. The table includes 130,000 to 150,000 clones, around 90% detected once. The receptor's source is an adult in good health. The sequences come from peripheral blood, collected on day 0 of AZD1222 vaccination.

The CDR3 spells CATSRDTGGYGYGYTF. CDR3 nucleotides: TGTGCCACCAGCAGAGATACAGGGGGCTATGGCTATGGCTACACCTTC. The rearrangement links TRBV15 to TRBJ1-2; 9 bases map to TRBD1. CDR3 length equals 16 residues. From germline, CDR1 is LNHNV and CDR2 YYDKDF (reference sequence). Trimming at V came to 0 bases and at J to 4 bases, leaving 6 bases not matched to a gene.